Detailed here is one T cell receptor (beta chain). In the study's own analysis: How many nucleated cells were present was estimated from reference gene primer amplification. The repertoire was sequenced with immunoSEQ multiplex PCR; TCRdb's copy has only in-frame clones and lacks some. V, J and clone size reflect that table, while D and trimming were determined from the DNA. The sample shows more than 150,000 clones, roughly 85% of them seen only once. The sample is drawn from a study of blood T cell repertoires in COVID-19. The overall study: There were acute and convalescent COVID-19 samples, and they came from the United States, Italy and Spain. PBMCs, B-cell-depleted T cells, or T cells were the source of the cDNA or gDNA that made up the material.

Trimming took 0 bases from V and 6 from J, leaving 17 bases between them. The germline V gene has CDR1 GTSNPN and CDR2 SVGIG (reference sequence). This CDR3 contains 16 residues. V usage is TRBV30 and J usage is TRBJ2-2, with D hard to call. The sample consisted of peripheral blood. The source of this sequence is a woman in her twenties or thirties with acute or convalescent COVID-19. The DNA of the CDR3 is TGTGCCTGGAGTGTACCTACTCCTCGAGGTCCCGGGGAGCTGTTTTTT. Encoded protein: CAWSVPTPRGPGELFF.